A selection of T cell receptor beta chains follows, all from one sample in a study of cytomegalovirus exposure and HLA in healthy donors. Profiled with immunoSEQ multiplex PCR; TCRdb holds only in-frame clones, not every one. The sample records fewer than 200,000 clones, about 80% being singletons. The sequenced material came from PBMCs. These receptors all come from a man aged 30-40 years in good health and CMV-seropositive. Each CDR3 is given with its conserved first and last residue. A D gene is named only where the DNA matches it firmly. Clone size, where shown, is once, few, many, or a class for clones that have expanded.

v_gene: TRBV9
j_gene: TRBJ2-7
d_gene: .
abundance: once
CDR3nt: TGTGCCAGCAGCGTAGGTGACAGCCACGAGCAGTACTTC
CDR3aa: CASSVGDSHEQYF

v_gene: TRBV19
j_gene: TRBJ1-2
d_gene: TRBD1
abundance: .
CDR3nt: TGTGCCAGTAGTCCGACAGGGGACGGCTACACCTTC
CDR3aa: CASSPTGDGYTF

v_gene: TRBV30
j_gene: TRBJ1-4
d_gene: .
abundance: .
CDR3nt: TGTGCCTGGAGTGTACAGGGTGGTGAAAAACTGTTTTTT
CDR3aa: CAWSVQGGEKLFF

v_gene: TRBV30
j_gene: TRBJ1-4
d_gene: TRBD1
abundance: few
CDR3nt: TGTGCCTGGAGTGTTCGGGCGACAGGGGAAAAACTGTTTTTT
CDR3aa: CAWSVRATGEKLFF

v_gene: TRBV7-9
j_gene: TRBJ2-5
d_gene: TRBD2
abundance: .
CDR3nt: TGTGCCAGCAGCCCGGGGGAGGGGCAAGAGACCCAGTACTTC
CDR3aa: CASSPGEGQETQYF

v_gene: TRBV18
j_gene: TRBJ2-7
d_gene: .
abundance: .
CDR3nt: TGTGCCAGCTCACCACCGACTAGTGCACTCTACGAGCAGTACTTC
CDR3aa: CASSPPTSALYEQYF

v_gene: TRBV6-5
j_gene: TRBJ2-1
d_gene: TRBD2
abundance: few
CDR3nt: TGTGCCAGCAGTTGGACTAGTTACAATGAGCAGTTCTTC
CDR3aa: CASSWTSYNEQFF

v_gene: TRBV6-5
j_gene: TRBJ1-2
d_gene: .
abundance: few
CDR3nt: TGTGCCAGCAGCAAGGGGGGGGGCTACACCTTC
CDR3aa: CASSKGGGYTF

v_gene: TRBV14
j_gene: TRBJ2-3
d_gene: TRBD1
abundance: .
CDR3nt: TGTGCCAGCAGCCAGTTGACAGGGTGGACAGATACGCAGTATTTT
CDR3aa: CASSQLTGWTDTQYF

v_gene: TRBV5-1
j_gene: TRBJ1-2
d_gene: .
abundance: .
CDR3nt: TGCGCCAGCAGCTCGCTCCTCATTGACAGGACCGCTAACTATGGCTACACCTTC
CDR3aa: CASSSLLIDRTANYGYTF

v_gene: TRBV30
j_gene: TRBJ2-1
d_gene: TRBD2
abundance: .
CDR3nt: TGTGCCTGGAGTGCTTCCGCGGGGGGTCGGGGTGAGCAGTTCTTC
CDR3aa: CAWSASAGGRGEQFF

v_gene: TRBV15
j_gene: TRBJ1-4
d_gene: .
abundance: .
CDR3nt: TGTGCCACCCAGGGGTCAACTAATGAAAAACTGTTTTTT
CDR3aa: CATQGSTNEKLFF

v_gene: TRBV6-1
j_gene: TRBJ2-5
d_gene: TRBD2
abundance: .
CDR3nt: TGTGCCAGCAGTGAGGGACTAGCGATGGAGACCCAGTACTTC
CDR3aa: CASSEGLAMETQYF

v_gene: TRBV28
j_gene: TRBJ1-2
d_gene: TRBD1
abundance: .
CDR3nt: TGTGCCAGCAGTAACACCCTCCGACAGGGGGACACATATGGCTACACCTTC
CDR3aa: CASSNTLRQGDTYGYTF

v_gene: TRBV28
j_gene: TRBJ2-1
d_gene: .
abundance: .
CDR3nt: TGTGCCAGCAGTCAACCTCGGGGGGCTCTCGGATTACAGCAGTTCTTC
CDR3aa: CASSQPRGALGLQQFF